Given below is one T cell receptor (beta chain) in context. The sample originates from a study of blood T cell repertoires in COVID-19. In the study overall: T cells, B-cell-depleted T cells, or PBMCs supplied cDNA or gDNA.

V lost 0 bases to trimming and J lost 2 bases, with 11 bases between them. The germline CDR1 and CDR2 sequences are MNHEY and SMNVEV (reference sequence). This CDR3 spans 15 amino acids. Only in-frame clones appear in the TCRdb table, and some are missing; sequencing was by immunoSEQ multiplex PCR. The table shows more than 95,000 clones, with about 91% occurring only once. The sample was peripheral blood. The chain is built from TRBV27 and TRBJ2-7; D call uncertain. The receptor's source is a human donor in a cohort sampled during active COVID-19. The chain's CDR3 is CASSLSVASPYEQYF. The CDR3, as DNA: TGTGCCAGCAGTTTATCGGTGGCCAGTCCCTACGAGCAGTACTTC.